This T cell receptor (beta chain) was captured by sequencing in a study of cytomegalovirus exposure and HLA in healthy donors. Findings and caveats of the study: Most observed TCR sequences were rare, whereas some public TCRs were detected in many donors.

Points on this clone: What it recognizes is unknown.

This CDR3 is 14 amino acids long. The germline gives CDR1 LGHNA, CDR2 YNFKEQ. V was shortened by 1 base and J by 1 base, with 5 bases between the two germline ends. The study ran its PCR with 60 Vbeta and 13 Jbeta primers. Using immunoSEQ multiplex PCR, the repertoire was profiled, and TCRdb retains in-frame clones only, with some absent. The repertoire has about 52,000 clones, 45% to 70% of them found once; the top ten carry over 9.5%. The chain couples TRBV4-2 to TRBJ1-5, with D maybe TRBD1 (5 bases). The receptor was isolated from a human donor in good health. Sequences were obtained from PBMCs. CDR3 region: CASSQGQSNQPQHF. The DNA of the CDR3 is TGTGCCAGCAGCCAAGGACAGAGCAATCAGCCCCAGCATTTT.